Listed here is a single T cell receptor beta chain. Its antigen is not known. Generated by immunoSEQ multiplex PCR, the TCRdb table keeps only in-frame clones and is missing some. The profile shows 80,000 to 95,000 clones, 85% to 95% of them singletons. These data belong to a study of cytomegalovirus exposure and HLA in healthy donors. About the study: The same platform was used for the 130 or so validation repertoires and the roughly 640 first-cohort repertoires, a later analysis reported.

There are 12 residues in the CDR3. Per the germline V gene, CDR1 is SGHTA and CDR2 is FQGNSA. V lost 4 bases to trimming and J lost 12 bases, with 13 bases between them. Whole-study findings and limits: Most TCR sequences proved rare, with some public TCRs found in many donors. The TCR clusters that emerged in the first cohort tended, a later analysis found, to co-occur in the approximately 130 validation repertoires. Both high specificity and high sensitivity reportedly marked the classifier's diagnosis of cytomegalovirus status.

Sample: PBMCs. The chain couples TRBV7-2 to TRBJ2-1; a weak D match, TRBD1 (7 bases). This receptor was taken from a woman aged 30 to 39 in good health and CMV-seropositive. This CDR3 is CASSSQGGRQFF. The DNA of the CDR3 is TGTGCCAGCAGCTCCCAGGGGGGTCGGCAGTTCTTC.